The clone carrying this T cell receptor (beta chain) was counted at least ten times. The antigen is not known. This sample is drawn from a study of T cells after posttransplantation cyclophosphamide. General study points: Recipient CMV seropositivity and CMV reactivation strongly tracked TRB clonality. Skin or GI-infiltrating T cells shared few TRB sequences with blood. Donor CD8+ memory clones often dominated recipient blood repertoires at later times.

Peripheral blood was collected from the related graft donor on the marrow donation day. TCRdb keeps only in-frame clones here, not all; method: immunoSEQ multiplex PCR. This sample carries 40,000 to 55,000 clones, none of them present only once. Germline CDR1 and CDR2: LGHNA and YNFKEQ. Unmatched junction bases numbered 10, after V lost 1 base and J lost 6 bases. The CDR3 runs to 17 residues. The chain links TRBV4-2 to TRBJ2-3; TRBD2 aligns across 10 bases. The receptor's source is a man aged 35 to 55 in good health, CMV-negative, and a related stem cell transplant donor. The sequencing input was PBMCs. CDR3 in amino acids: CASSQVWASGSSDTQYF. In nucleotides, the CDR3 is TGTGCCAGCAGCCAAGTTTGGGCTAGCGGGAGCTCTGATACGCAGTATTTT.